The rows below give T cell receptor beta chains drawn from one sample of a study of cytomegalovirus exposure and HLA in healthy donors. Assay: immunoSEQ multiplex PCR; the TCRdb copy retains only in-frame clones and omits some. The data contain over 250,000 clones, just over 85% of them seen just once; the ten biggest clones take up 1%. Input material: PBMCs. These receptors originate from a woman younger than 35 in good health and CMV-seronegative. The CDR3 runs from the conserved cysteine through the conserved F or W. Each record gives: J gene, clone size, V gene, D gene, CDR3 DNA, CDR3 protein. D genes are given only for firm matches. Clone size appears in some rows only: once, few, many, or a class for an expanded clone.

>TRBJ2-3|.|TRBV13|.
TGTGCCAGCATGACAGGCCTCACAGATACGCAGTATTTT
CASMTGLTDTQYF
>TRBJ1-6|few|TRBV10-1|.
TGCGCCAGCAGTGATCGAAGCCTCGGCGGTTCACCCCTCCACTTT
CASSDRSLGGSPLHF
>TRBJ1-1|.|TRBV27|.
TGTGCCAGCAGTTCGGGGGGACCTCTGGGGTTGAACACTGAAGCTTTCTTT
CASSSGGPLGLNTEAFF
>TRBJ2-7|.|TRBV5-6|.
TGTGCCAGCAGCTTGGGCAGGGCGTCCTACGAGCAGTACTTC
CASSLGRASYEQYF
>TRBJ2-1|.|TRBV6-4|TRBD2
TGTGCCAGCAGTGCGGGACTAGCGGAATACAGTGAGCAGTTCTTC
CASSAGLAEYSEQFF
>TRBJ1-4|.|TRBV6-5|TRBD1
TGTGCCAGCAGTTACTTCCAGGGGGCGGGTGAAAAACTGTTTTTT
CASSYFQGAGEKLFF
>TRBJ1-1|.|TRBV7-9|.
TGTGCCAGCAGCTTAGTTCGTTGGACCCCGGAGGGGGAAGCTTTCTTT
CASSLVRWTPEGEAFF
>TRBJ2-2|.|TRBV27|.
TGTGCCAGCAGTTTGTTAGGGGCCGCGCAGAACGGGGAGCTGTTTTTT
CASSLLGAAQNGELFF
>TRBJ2-7|.|TRBV5-1|TRBD2
TGCGCCAGCAGCTTGGCGCTAGCGGGGGTCTACGAGCAGTACTTC
CASSLALAGVYEQYF
>TRBJ1-1|few|TRBV25-1|.
TGTGCCAGCGGAGGGCAGGGTGAAGCTTTCTTT
CASGGQGEAFF
>TRBJ1-4|.|TRBV5-1|TRBD1
TGCGCCAGCAGCAGGACAGGGGAATCTAATGAAAAACTGTTTTTT
CASSRTGESNEKLFF
>TRBJ1-2|.|TRBV6-5|.
TGTGCCAGCAGTTACGGGTGGCAGGAATATGGCTACACCTTC
CASSYGWQEYGYTF
>TRBJ2-7|few|TRBV27|TRBD1
TGTGCCAGCCGAACATCCGGGACAGGGGCCTACGAGCAGTACTTC
CASRTSGTGAYEQYF
>TRBJ1-2|.|TRBV4-1|TRBD1
TGCGCCAGCAGAATACAGGGGGCAGGCTATGGCTACACCTTC
CASRIQGAGYGYTF
>TRBJ2-7|.|TRBV25-1|TRBD2
TGTGCCAGCAGTGACCAGAAGCGGGAGGCCTTCTACGAGCAGTACTTC
CASSDQKREAFYEQYF
>TRBJ2-2|.|TRBV9|TRBD1
TGTGCCAGCAGCGCAGCCGGACAGGGGAACACCGGGGAGCTGTTTTTT
CASSAAGQGNTGELFF
>TRBJ2-7|.|TRBV7-8|.
TGTGCCAGCAGCCCCCACGGGACTGCATGGTACGAGCAGTACTTC
CASSPHGTAWYEQYF
>TRBJ2-7|.|TRBV4-1|TRBD2
TGCGCCAGCAGCCAAGATGGGGGACTAGCCGACGAGCAGTACTTC
CASSQDGGLADEQYF
>TRBJ2-1|.|TRBV19|.
TGTGCCAGTAGTGCCATAAGAACAGGCGGTGAGCAGTTCTTC
CASSAIRTGGEQFF
>TRBJ2-7|.|TRBV27|TRBD1
TGTGCCAGCAGTTCTCGACAGGGATTCTACGAGCAGTACTTC
CASSSRQGFYEQYF
>TRBJ2-7|once|TRBV2|.
TGTGCCAGCGTCCCCGGACTGGGAGTTTCCTACGAGCAGTACTTC
CASVPGLGVSYEQYF
>TRBJ2-1|.|TRBV18|TRBD1
TGTGCCAGCTCATCCGGACAGGGGGCCACCTACAATGAGCAGTTCTTC
CASSSGQGATYNEQFF
>TRBJ2-5|.|TRBV4-1|.
TGCGCCAGCAGCCTCGGGGAGGCCGAGGGGACCCAGTACTTC
CASSLGEAEGTQYF
>TRBJ2-3|.|TRBV11-3|.
TGTGCCAGCAGCTTAGGGGCGGGAGATACGCAGTATTTT
CASSLGAGDTQYF
>TRBJ2-4|few|TRBV5-1|TRBD1
TGCGCCAGCAGCCCTATGACAGGGGCGATGGACATTCAGTACTTC
CASSPMTGAMDIQYF
>TRBJ2-3|.|TRBV27|.
TGTGCCAGCAGCTACTGGGGGCAGCCGCAGTATTTT
CASSYWGQPQYF
>TRBJ2-2|.|TRBV10-3|.
TGTGCCATCAGTGAGTCGACGGGACACGCCGGGGAGCTGTTTTTT
CAISESTGHAGELFF
>TRBJ1-5|.|TRBV27|TRBD1
TGTGCCAGCAGCCCGACCATTGGGACAGCTAATCAGCCCCAGCATTTT
CASSPTIGTANQPQHF
>TRBJ2-1|.|TRBV25-1|TRBD2
TGTGCCAGCAGTGAACCTAGCGGGAGGGCCGACAATGAGCAGTTCTTC
CASSEPSGRADNEQFF
>TRBJ2-1|few|TRBV9|.
TGTGCCAGCAGCGTAGCTGAGGGGGAGAGTAATCCGTTCTTC
CASSVAEGESNPFF
>TRBJ2-1|.|TRBV6-5|TRBD2
TGTGCCAGCAGTTCTAGCGGGGGGCTGTATGAGCAGTTCTTC
CASSSSGGLYEQFF
>TRBJ1-1|.|TRBV6-6|.
TGTGCCAGCACCAATGGGGGGGGCGGCACTGAAGCTTTCTTT
CASTNGGGGTEAFF
>TRBJ1-2|.|TRBV30|.
TGTGCCTTGACAGGTGAGGACTATGGCTACACCTTC
CALTGEDYGYTF
>TRBJ1-2|.|TRBV5-6|.
TGTGCCAGCAGCTGGGAGGGGGAGACGTCTAGGTATGGCTACACCTTC
CASSWEGETSRYGYTF
>TRBJ2-2|.|TRBV11-3|TRBD2
TGTGCCAGCAGCCCTCCCGGGAGGGGCACCGGGGAGCTGTTTTTT
CASSPPGRGTGELFF
>TRBJ2-7|.|TRBV4-1|TRBD1
TGCGCCAGCAGCCAACCGACAGGGGCGGCCTACGAGCAGTACTTC
CASSQPTGAAYEQYF
>TRBJ1-6|few|TRBV4-3|.
TGCGCCAGCAGCCACCTTAAGAGCCGTAATTCACCCCTCCACTTT
CASSHLKSRNSPLHF
>TRBJ1-4|.|TRBV6-1|TRBD1
TGTGCCAGCAGTGGACAGGGGAGCCCAATGGCGGAAAAACTGTTTTTT
CASSGQGSPMAEKLFF
>TRBJ2-1|once|TRBV6-5|TRBD1
TGTGCCAGCAGGGACAGGGATGAGCAGTTCTTC
CASRDRDEQFF
>TRBJ2-7|.|TRBV6-1|.
TGTGCCAGTGCGTTCCCCTACGAGCAGTACTTC
CASAFPYEQYF
>TRBJ1-3|.|TRBV30|TRBD1
TGTGCCTGGAGTGTCATAAAAATCTCGACAGGGGCAGGAAACACCATATATTTT
CAWSVIKISTGAGNTIYF
>TRBJ1-1|.|TRBV6-4|.
TGTGCCAGCAGTGAACAGGGTAGCACTGAAGCTTTCTTT
CASSEQGSTEAFF
>TRBJ2-7|once|TRBV7-2|.
TGTGCCAGCAGCTTATCCCCAGTTTACTCCTACGAGCAGTACTTC
CASSLSPVYSYEQYF
>TRBJ2-7|.|TRBV7-3|TRBD2
TGTGCCAGCAGCCAAGGCACTAGCGGGTCCTACGAGCAGTACTTC
CASSQGTSGSYEQYF
>TRBJ1-1|.|TRBV7-2|.
TGTGCCAGCACAGGGGCCATTGAAGCTTTCTTT
CASTGAIEAFF